One and the same sample provided the 23 T cell receptor beta chains below, sequenced in a study of OX40 agonist ivuxolimab in advanced cancers. Receptors were amplified or captured by the immunoSEQ multiplex PCR assay. As stored in TCRdb, this immuneACCESS dataset retains in-frame rearrangements with V and J assigned. A fraction of the clones does not appear; measured against another copy, unresolved V genes explain less than half of the discrepancy, and the remainder lacks a known reason. The sample table holds under 70,000 clones, of which more than 75% were seen once. The ten biggest clones cover more than 9.5% of the sample. Here the sequenced sample was CD4+ or CD8+ T cells sorted from blood, taken in a trial of the OX40 agonist ivuxolimab. The receptors here all came from an adult with an advanced solid tumor such as melanoma, head and neck, liver or kidney cancer.

The chain has TRBV4-1 and TRBJ1-2; 10 bases line up with TRBD1. Germline CDR1 reads MGHRA; CDR2 reads YSYEKL. The CDR3 runs 15 residues. V was clipped by 6 bases and J by 5 bases; unmatched bases: 9. CDR3 residues: CASRLSGTGEYGYTF. The CDR3 DNA follows: TGCGCCAGCAGGCTATCCGGGACAGGGGAATATGGCTACACCTTC.

CDR3 protein: CASSLVTGNTEAFF. CDR3 coding DNA: TGTGCCAGCAGCTTAGTTACGGGAAACACTGAAGCTTTCTTT. J is TRBJ1-1 and V is TRBV7-9; no reliable D call. The CDR3 contains 14 residues. The ends were cut back, 1 base at V and 2 bases at J, with 8 bases in the middle. The germline gives CDR1 SEHNR, CDR2 FQNEAQ (reference sequence).

The rearrangement links TRBV6-5 to TRBJ2-3, with 7 nucleotides matching TRBD1. The J segment lost 2 bases and the V segment lost 7 bases, leaving 6 bases of the junction unmatched. The CDR3 runs 14 residues. Germline assignment: CDR1 MNHEY and CDR2 SVGAGI. The CDR3 bases are TGTGCCAGCACAGTAGGGGGCGCCACAGATACGCAGTATTTT. Its translation is CASTVGGATDTQYF.

This clone occurred once. The chain employs TRBV7-6 and TRBJ1-3; D not resolved. Deletions cut 0 bases from V and 2 bases from J, with 14 bases between. The CDR3 runs 17 residues. Germline loops: CDR1 SGHVS, CDR2 FNYEAQ. CDR3 sequence (DNA): TGTGCCAGCAGCTTAGCGCCTTTGTCAGAAACTGGAAACACCATATATTTT. Protein sequence: CASSLAPLSETGNTIYF.

The rearrangement uses TRBV5-1 and TRBJ1-3; no reliable D call. Trimming removed 4 bases from V and 0 bases from J, with 8 bases in between. The germline V gene encodes CDR1 SGHRS and CDR2 YFSETQ. The CDR3 extends over 14 amino acids. As DNA, the CDR3 is TGCGCCAGCAGCCCGGGAGACTCTGGAAACACCATATATTTT. Residues: CASSPGDSGNTIYF. Complete variable domain (other parts from reference TRBV5-1 and TRBJ1-3): KAGVTQTPRYLIKTRGQQVTLSCSPISGHRSVSWYQQTPGQGLQFLFEYFSETQRNKGNFPGRFSGRQFSNSRSEMNVSTLELGDSALYLCASSPGDSGNTIYFGEGSWLTVV.

This chain uses TRBV10-3 with TRBJ1-3, with unresolved D. From germline, CDR1 is ENHRY and CDR2 SYGVKD. The CDR3 is 12 amino acids. V lost 5 bases and J 4 bases, leaving 6 bases between the germline ends. The CDR3: CAISPVGNTIYF. The CDR3 DNA sequence: TGTGCCATCAGTCCAGTCGGAAACACCATATATTTT.

This clone has a single count. The chain has TRBV6-5 and TRBJ2-7; 11 bases are shared with TRBD2. Trimming removed 0 bases from V and 3 bases from J; junction bases left unmatched: 1. This CDR3 region has 15 residues. CDR1 and CDR2 (germline): MNHEY, SVGAGI. In nucleotides, the CDR3 is TGTGCCAGCAGTTACTCGGGACTAGCGGACTACGAGCAGTACTTC. It codes for CASSYSGLADYEQYF.

DNA of the CDR3: TGTGCCAGCTCACCACAGGGTTTTAGGACCTACGAGCAGTACTTC. Translated: CASSPQGFRTYEQYF. J is TRBJ2-7 and V is TRBV18; no clear D gene. The CDR3 runs to 15 residues. Trimming pared 1 base from V and 2 bases from J, leaving 12 bases between. Germline lookup yields CDR1 KGHSH and CDR2 LQKENI. Based on the CDR3 plus reference TRBV18 and TRBJ2-7, the full variable domain is NAGVMQNPRHLVRRRGQEARLRCSPMKGHSHVYWYRQLPEEGLKFMVYLQKENIIDESGMPKERFSAEFPKEGPSILRIQQVVRGDSAAYFCASSPQGFRTYEQYFGPGTRLTVT.

This sequence joins TRBV11-3 and TRBJ2-1; D tentatively reads TRBD1 or TRBD2 (5 bases each). V was pared by 6 bases and J by 4 bases, with 16 bases between. The CDR3 covers 15 residues. Per the germline V gene, CDR1 is SGHNT and CDR2 is YENEEA. CDR3 region: CASSSSSGGYNEQFF. In DNA form, the CDR3 reads TGTGCCAGCAGTAGTTCTAGTGGGGGATACAATGAGCAGTTCTTC. Using reference TRBV11-3 and TRBJ2-1 for the parts outside the CDR3, the full variable domain is EAGVVQSPRYKIIEKKQPVAFWCNPISGHNTLYWYLQNLGQGPELLIRYENEEAVDDSQLPKDRFSAERLKGVDSTLKIQPAELGDSAVYLCASSSSSGGYNEQFFGPGTRLTVL.

CDR3 in DNA: TGTGCCAGCAGTTATTCTGTAGGGGTGGTCTACAATGAGCAGTTCTTC. Translating gives CASSYSVGVVYNEQFF. The chain couples TRBV6-5 to TRBJ2-1, with a weak D call TRBD1 (5 bases). This CDR3 contains 16 residues. The germline V and J ends were trimmed by 3 bases and 3 bases, with 15 bases remaining between them. The V gene's germline CDR1 is MNHEY and CDR2 SVGAGI.

This sequence joins TRBV19 and TRBJ1-6; D unresolved. The V and J ends lost 4 bases and 1 base respectively, with 11 bases between them. The germline V gene encodes CDR1 LNHDA and CDR2 SQIVND (reference sequence). The CDR3 has 16 residues. CDR3 sequence: CASSTVGPSYNSPLHF. Written as DNA, the CDR3 is TGTGCCAGTAGTACGGTGGGTCCTTCCTATAATTCACCCCTCCACTTT.

This clone was seen only once. The J gene is TRBJ1-6, the V gene TRBV27, with D unresolved. The CDR3 is 14 residues long. Germline CDR1 MNHEY, CDR2 SMNVEV (reference sequence). V was clipped by 3 bases and J by 10 bases, with 13 bases between them. The DNA for the CDR3 is TGTGCCAGCAGTTTTTGGGCGGGCGGATCACCCCTCCACTTT. Encoded protein: CASSFWAGGSPLHF.

The chain joins TRBV5-1 to TRBJ2-2, with D hard to call. The germline gives CDR1 SGHRS, CDR2 YFSETQ. CDR3 length: 15 residues. Trimming cost V 4 bases and J 6 bases, with 16 bases left between them. The CDR3 DNA reads as TGCGCCAGCAGCCCCCCCGATTCAGGCGCCGGGGAGCTGTTTTTT. Protein product: CASSPPDSGAGELFF.

This clone was detected only a few times. The chain recombines TRBV28 with TRBJ1-1; D is unresolved. V was pared by 3 bases and J by 0 bases, with 5 bases between. The germline V gene encodes CDR1 MDHEN and CDR2 SYDVKM. The CDR3 covers 13 residues. The CDR3 DNA follows: TGTGCCAGCAGTTTTAATATGAACACTGAAGCTTTCTTT. Translating it yields CASSFNMNTEAFF.

V is TRBV7-6 and J is TRBJ2-5, with unresolved D. The CDR3 extends over 15 amino acids. The V gene lost 5 bases and the J gene lost 2 bases, with 15 bases spanning the gap. Germline CDR1 and CDR2: SGHVS and FNYEAQ. CDR3 sequence: CASSPYEGEQETQYF. DNA of the CDR3: TGTGCCAGCAGCCCCTACGAAGGAGAGCAAGAGACCCAGTACTTC.

The chain joins TRBV5-6 to TRBJ2-3; 9 nucleotides align to TRBD1. This CDR3 contains 14 residues. The V and J ends lost 3 bases and 1 base, in that order; junction bases with no gene match: 0. Germline V lookup: CDR1 SGHDT, CDR2 YYEEEE. The CDR3, as DNA: TGTGCCAGCAGCTGGGACAGGGGCACAGATACGCAGTATTTT. Translated, it gives CASSWDRGTDTQYF.

This clone showed up just once. DNA of the CDR3: TGCGCCAGCAGCTTGTGGGTGGGACAGAGTTACTATGGCTACACCTTC. This translates into CASSLWVGQSYYGYTF. V and J are TRBV5-1 and TRBJ1-2; 7 bases map to TRBD1. Germline CDR1 is SGHRS and CDR2 is YFSETQ. This CDR3 has 16 residues. With V trimmed by 1 base and J by 3 bases, 9 bases remained unmatched.

The chain is built from TRBV10-3 and TRBJ2-2; D not resolved. Trimming removed 7 bases from V and 6 bases from J, with 18 bases in between. CDR3 length: 15 residues. Per the germline V gene, CDR1 is ENHRY and CDR2 is SYGVKD. The DNA for the CDR3 is TGTGCCATCAACAGATGGGAAGGTGAATCCGGGGAGCTGTTTTTT. It codes for CAINRWEGESGELFF.

V and J are TRBV6-5 and TRBJ1-2, with TRBD1 as a possible D gene (6 bases). In germline, CDR1 is MNHEY, CDR2 SVGAGI. Between the trimmed V and J ends, which lost 5 bases and 2 bases, there was a span of 9 bases. The CDR3 is 13 amino acids. DNA of the CDR3: TGTGCCAGCAGTCCCAGGGGCAACTATGGCTACACCTTC. Translating it yields CASSPRGNYGYTF.

The chain recombines TRBV2 with TRBJ2-1; D uncertain. The germline V and J ends were trimmed by 9 bases and 4 bases, with 13 bases remaining between them. CDR3 size: 13 residues. Per germline, CDR1 SNHLY and CDR2 FYNNEI. Here the CDR3 reads CARHRPGYNEQFF. The CDR3 DNA reads as TGTGCCAGACACAGACCTGGGTACAATGAGCAGTTCTTC.

This chain joins TRBV5-1 and TRBJ1-2; a possible D gene is TRBD1 (5 bases). V lost 6 bases and J 5 bases, leaving 11 bases between the germline ends. The germline V gene encodes CDR1 SGHRS and CDR2 YFSETQ. The CDR3 contains 12 residues. The CDR3 DNA is TGCGCCAGCACCCGGGGGGGGTATGGCTACACCTTC. Its translation: CASTRGGYGYTF.

The chain carries TRBV13 and TRBJ2-7; D uncertain. This CDR3 spans 12 amino acids. Germline V lookup: CDR1 PRHDT, CDR2 FYEKMQ (reference sequence). Trimming removed 6 bases from V and 4 bases from J, with 10 bases in between. CDR3 sequence: CASSFSRYEQYF. CDR3 nucleotides: TGTGCCAGCAGTTTTTCAAGATACGAGCAGTACTTC.

The chain joins TRBV12-5 to TRBJ1-5, with 11 nucleotides matching TRBD1. Germline loops: CDR1 LGHNT, CDR2 FRNRAP. This CDR3 contains 16 residues. Trimming cost V 6 bases and J 4 bases; bases outside gene matches: 8. CDR3 bases: TGTGCTAGTGGCCCTGCCGGGACAGGGGGGAATCAGCCCCAGCATTTT. Protein product: CASGPAGTGGNQPQHF.